Reported below is one T cell receptor (beta chain). This clonotype occurred many times. No cognate antigen has been identified for it. No base qualities exist here, and no much larger clone lies one base off it. Bone marrow was sampled from every patient at the time of active disease. Ficoll-Hypaque density gradient centrifugation was used to isolate bone marrow mononuclear cells. Myeloma plasma cells were removed and CD138-negative cells were collected by negative selection after labeling with CD138 magnetic microbeads on a MACS separator. Purity of the isolated cells was checked by flow cytometry on an Attune NxT using CD138 antibodies. TRIzol reagent was used to extract total RNA, and a NanoDrop spectrophotometer was used to quantify the extracted RNA. Paired RNA-seq and IR-seq were performed on the CD138-negative bone marrow sample of each patient. The data originate from a study of read filtering for tumor transcriptome and immune sequencing (dated by TCRdb to the early 2020s). Some background on the complete study: Of the patients in the cohort, approximately 17 were male and 14 were female, and their mean age was 65.9 years, with a range of 47 to 80. TCR repertoires obtained by targeted immune repertoire sequencing and by bulk whole-transcriptome sequencing performed on the same bone marrow samples were compared. After DNase treatment, whole-transcriptome libraries were prepared with the TruSeq RNA Access Library Prep Kit. Under revised international staging, roughly 8 patients fell into R-ISS I, more than 15 into R-ISS II and 6 or 7 into R-ISS III. Per sample, about 4.05 to 10.27 million TCR-region mapped reads were obtained with IR-seq, compared with only roughly 85 to 1273 with RNA-seq. A main aim was a read-filtering strategy for immune repertoire data, specifically whether clonotypes supported by a single read should be removed.

TCR libraries were built from 400 ng RNA with the Immunoverse kit, using molecular barcoded adaptors covering alpha/delta and beta/gamma chains. TCR library preparation was performed with the same RNA that was used for transcriptome sequencing. TCR libraries were sequenced on an Illumina HiSeq 4000 with 2 x 150 cycles. On the study's bioinformatics: TCR reads were aligned to human V, D, J and C references and assembled into CDR3 clonotypes with MiXCR, including quality filtering and error correction. The tcR package in R was used for analysis of clonotype counts and gene usage diversity. For inspection of raw mapping reads, RNA-seq reads were mapped by STAR aligner version 2.5.3a onto GRCh37 of the human genome. To test the effect of sequencing depth on detected clonotypes, IR-seq fastq files were randomly downsampled using Seqtk 1.3. TCRdb handled the public reads itself, with Q25 trimming in fastp and clone calling in MiXCR, and kept productive beta chains. Under each unique CDR3 protein, matching rows form one entry showing the most common genes and DNA. For this entry, the V and J calls and clone size follow TCRdb and not the study's own pipeline. This sample holds about 63,000 distinct CDR3 sequences; 11% to 15% were observed only once. In total, the top ten clones hold roughly 41% of the sample.

What the authors observed across the whole study: Single-read clonotypes made up around 85% of clonotypes but only around 4% of total reads in IR-seq, compared with roughly 70% of clonotypes and approximately 45% of reads in RNA-seq. When single-read clonotypes were removed, the proportions of shared clonotypes in IR-seq and RNA-seq correlated more strongly. Rather than purified T cells, the sorted CD138-negative fraction was a mixed bone marrow immune population. Compared with RNA-seq, IR-seq captured clonotypes at much higher depth and more reliably, and a smaller IR-seq throughput was enough to identify most shared clonotypes.

V sheds 6 bases and J sheds 0 bases, leaving 9 bases between their ends. CDR1 and CDR2 are drawn from the germline V gene (reference sequence): LNHDA, SQIVND. The CDR3 runs 14 residues from the cysteine to the phenylalanine. Only CDR3 DNA is held: 42 bases, read in frame from base 1. The source material was a population of CD138-negative cells sorted from bone marrow. According to the study, the label for this sample's cell subset or site signals: bone marrow mononuclear cells depleted of CD138+ plasma/myeloma cells by negative magnetic selection. Rearrangement joined TRBV19 to TRBJ1-5; 6 matching bases give a weak D call of TRBD1. The origin of this receptor is a donor aged 40 or older with multiple myeloma. The CDR3 protein is CASRSGDSNQPQHF. The nucleotide sequence is TGTGCCAGTAGGTCAGGGGATAGCAATCAGCCCCAGCATTTT.